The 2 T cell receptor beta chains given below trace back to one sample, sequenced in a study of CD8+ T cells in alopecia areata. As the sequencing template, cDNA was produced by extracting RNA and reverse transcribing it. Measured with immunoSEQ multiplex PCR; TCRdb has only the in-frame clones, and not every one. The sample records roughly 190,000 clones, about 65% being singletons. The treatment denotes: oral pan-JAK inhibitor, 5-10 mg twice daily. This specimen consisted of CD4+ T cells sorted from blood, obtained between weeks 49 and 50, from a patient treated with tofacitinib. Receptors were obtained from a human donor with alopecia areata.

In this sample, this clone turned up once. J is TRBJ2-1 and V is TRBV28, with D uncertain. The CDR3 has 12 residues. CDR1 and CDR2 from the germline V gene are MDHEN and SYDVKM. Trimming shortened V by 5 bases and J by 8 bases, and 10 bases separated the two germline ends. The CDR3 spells CASSTELDEQFF. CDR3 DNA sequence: TGTGCCAGCAGTACCGAACTGGATGAGCAGTTCTTC.

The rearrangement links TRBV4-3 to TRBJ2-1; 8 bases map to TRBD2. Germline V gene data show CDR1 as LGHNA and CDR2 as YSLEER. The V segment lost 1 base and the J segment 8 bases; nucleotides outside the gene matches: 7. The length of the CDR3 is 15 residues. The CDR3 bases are TGCGCCAGCAGCCAAGGACGGGGGGGCCACCATGAGCAGTTCTTC. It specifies CASSQGRGGHHEQFF.